Following are 9 T cell receptor beta chains from one sample sequenced in a study of preoperative IRX-2 immunotherapy in early breast cancer. The method was immunoSEQ multiplex PCR; TCRdb's version includes in-frame clones alone and lacks a portion of them. The sample lists 20,000 to 30,000 clones, roughly four fifths occurring once. Treatment given: preoperative locoregional IRX-2 cytokine immunotherapy. Sequencing was performed on lymph node tissue, taken after IRX-2 immunotherapy. These receptors originate from a human donor with breast cancer.

This rearrangement joins TRBV19 to TRBJ1-4; 7 bases align to TRBD1. CDR3 length: 16 residues. The germline CDR1 and CDR2 sequences are LNHDA and SQIVND (reference sequence). Unmatched junction bases numbered 10, after V lost 4 bases and J lost 5 bases. CDR3 DNA sequence: TGTGCCAGTAGTACCTCTAGGACAGGCGCAAATGAAAAACTGTTTTTT. Protein sequence: CASSTSRTGANEKLFF.

The V call is TRBV28, the J call TRBJ1-6; 9 positions match TRBD1. CDR3 length: 17 amino acids. Germline CDR1 is MDHEN and CDR2 is SYDVKM. V was pared by 5 bases and J by 2 bases, with 7 bases of the junction left unmatched. The CDR3 loop is CASSLPGQGAYNSPLHF. The DNA of the CDR3 is TGTGCCAGCAGTCTCCCGGGACAGGGCGCCTATAATTCACCCCTCCACTTT.

The J gene is TRBJ1-3, the V gene TRBV6-8; 9 nucleotides agree with TRBD1. The V segment lost 2 bases and the J segment 0 bases; nucleotides outside the gene matches: 2. Germline V CDR1 and CDR2: MNHGY, SAAAGT. The CDR3 covers 16 residues. CDR3 residues: CASSYGGQGSGNTIYF. The DNA of the CDR3 is TGTGCCAGCAGTTACGGGGGACAGGGCTCTGGAAACACCATATATTTT.

The chain carries TRBV6-7 and TRBJ1-1, with D possibly being TRBD1 (5 bases). TRBV6-7 is noted as an ORF with a role that remains uncertain. The CDR3 is 13 residues long. Trimming shortened V by 2 bases and J by 1 base, and 5 bases separated the two germline ends. CDR3 DNA sequence: TGTGCCAGCAGTTACACAGGGAACACTGAAGCTTTCTTT. This encodes CASSYTGNTEAFF.

The chain is built from TRBV6-8 and TRBJ1-3, with D maybe TRBD1 (5 bases). Germline V lookup: CDR1 MNHGY, CDR2 SAAAGT. There are 12 residues in the CDR3. V lost 6 bases, J lost 2 bases, and 5 bases lay in between. This chain's CDR3 is CASRDTGNTIYF. As DNA, the CDR3 is TGTGCCAGCAGGGACACTGGAAACACCATATATTTT.

This sequence joins TRBV5-1 and TRBJ2-5; TRBD2 matches at 7 bases. Trimming took 2 bases from V and 5 from J; bases not matched to a gene: 9. Germline V gives CDR1 SGHRS, CDR2 YFSETQ. This CDR3 has 15 amino acids. This chain's CDR3 is CASSLGSGDGETQYF. CDR3 in DNA: TGCGCCAGCAGCTTAGGAAGCGGGGATGGGGAGACCCAGTACTTC.

The chain employs TRBV18 and TRBJ2-1; D remains unclear. The CDR3 sequence is 13 residues long. The germline V and J ends were trimmed by 4 bases and 7 bases, with 11 bases remaining between them. Germline CDR1 reads KGHSH; CDR2 reads LQKENI. The CDR3 DNA is TGTGCCAGCTCACTATTGGAAGGTAATGAGCAGTTCTTC. As protein: CASSLLEGNEQFF.

This chain links TRBV7-1 with TRBJ2-7; 8 nucleotides line up with TRBD2. TRBV7-1 is marked as an open reading frame, function uncertain. J was trimmed by 2 bases and V by 3 bases; bases with no gene match: 3. The length of the CDR3 is 14 residues. CDR3 nucleotide sequence: TGTGCCAGCAGCTCCCTAGCGGGTCCCTACGAGCAGTACTTC. Its translation: CASSSLAGPYEQYF.

The V and J genes are TRBV30 and TRBJ1-5; D unclear. Germline V lookup: CDR1 GTSNPN, CDR2 SVGIG (reference sequence). Trimming stripped 0 bases from V and 2 bases from J, with 11 bases between. This CDR3 is 15 amino acids long. CDR3 coding DNA: TGTGCCTGGAGTGTACTTGGCACAGGCAATCAGCCCCAGCATTTT. Translating gives CAWSVLGTGNQPQHF.